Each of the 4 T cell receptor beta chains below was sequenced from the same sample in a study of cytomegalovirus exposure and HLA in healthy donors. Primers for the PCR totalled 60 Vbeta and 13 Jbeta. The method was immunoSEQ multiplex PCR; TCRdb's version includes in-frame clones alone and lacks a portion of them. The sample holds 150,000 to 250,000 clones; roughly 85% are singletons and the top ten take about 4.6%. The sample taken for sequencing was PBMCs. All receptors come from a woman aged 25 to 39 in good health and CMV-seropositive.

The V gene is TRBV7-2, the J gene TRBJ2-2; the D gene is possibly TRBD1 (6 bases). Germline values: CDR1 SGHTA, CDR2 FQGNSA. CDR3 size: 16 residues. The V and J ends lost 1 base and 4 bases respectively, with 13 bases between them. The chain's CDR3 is CASSLGGQIGTGELFF. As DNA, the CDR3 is TGTGCCAGCAGCTTAGGGGGGCAGATAGGCACCGGGGAGCTGTTTTTT.

This CDR3 is CASSLEENTGELFF. Written as DNA, the CDR3 is TGCGCCAGCTCTTTGGAGGAAAACACCGGGGAGCTGTTTTTT. This chain joins TRBV4-3 and TRBJ2-2; possible D gene TRBD2, 5 bases. Trimming removed 8 bases at V and 2 bases at J, with 12 bases between. The germline CDR1 and CDR2 sequences are LGHNA and YSLEER. The length of the CDR3 is 14 residues.

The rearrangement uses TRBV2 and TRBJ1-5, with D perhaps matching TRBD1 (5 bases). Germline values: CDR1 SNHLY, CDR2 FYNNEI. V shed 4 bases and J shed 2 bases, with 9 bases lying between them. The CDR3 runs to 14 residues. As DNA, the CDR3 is TGTGCCAGCAGTGGGGGGGGTGGCAATCAGCCCCAGCATTTT. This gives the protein CASSGGGGNQPQHF. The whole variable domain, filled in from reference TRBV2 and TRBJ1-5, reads EPEVTQTPSHQVTQMGQEVILRCVPISNHLYFYWYRQILGQKVEFLVSFYNNEISEKSEIFDDQFSVERPDGSNFTLKIRSTKLEDSAMYFCASSGGGGNQPQHFGDGTRLSIL.

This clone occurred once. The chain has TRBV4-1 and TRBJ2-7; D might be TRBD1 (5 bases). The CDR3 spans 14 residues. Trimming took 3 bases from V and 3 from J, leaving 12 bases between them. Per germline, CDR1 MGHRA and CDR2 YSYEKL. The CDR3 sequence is CASSHPQVRYEQYF. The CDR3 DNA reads TGCGCCAGCAGCCATCCACAGGTCCGCTACGAGCAGTACTTC.